A selection of T cell receptor beta chains follows, all from one sample in a study of spatial heterogeneity in lung cancer. From the 5' RACE reads, TCRdb called clonotypes with MiXCR, one entry per CDR3 protein. The data contain 60,000 to 80,000 distinct CDR3 sequences, less than 15% of them singletons. Sequences were derived from PBMCs, sampled at surgery. The receptors stem from a male donor with early-stage non-small cell lung cancer. The CDR3 runs from the conserved cysteine through the conserved F or W. D genes are given only for firm matches. Clone size is shown for a subset of rows, as once, few, many or a class of expanded clone.

j_call: TRBJ2-3; v_call: TRBV20-1; d_call: TRBD2; clone_size: -; cdr3_nt: TGCAGTGCTAGGGCCGGGACTAGCGTAGGTGATACGCAGTATTTT; cdr3_aa: CSARAGTSVGDTQYF
j_call: TRBJ1-1; v_call: TRBV7-9; d_call: -; clone_size: many; cdr3_nt: TGTGCCAGCAGCTCAGTGGGGGGGCCCAACACTGAAGCTTTCTTT; cdr3_aa: CASSSVGGPNTEAFF
j_call: TRBJ2-1; v_call: TRBV7-8; d_call: -; clone_size: many; cdr3_nt: TGTGCCAGCAGCTTAGGGAGTAGCTCCTACAATGAGCAGTTCTTC; cdr3_aa: CASSLGSSSYNEQFF
j_call: TRBJ1-1; v_call: TRBV5-1; d_call: -; clone_size: -; cdr3_nt: TGCGCCAGCAGCACGGGACATCCGGGCACTGAAGCTTTCTTT; cdr3_aa: CASSTGHPGTEAFF
j_call: TRBJ2-3; v_call: TRBV21-1; d_call: -; clone_size: -; cdr3_nt: TGTGCCAGCAGCAAATGGGGGTGCGAGCGCAGGTTCCCAGATACGCAGTATTTT; cdr3_aa: CASSKWGCERRFPDTQYF
j_call: TRBJ2-1; v_call: TRBV19; d_call: TRBD1; clone_size: many; cdr3_nt: TGTGCCAGCTCCGTCCGACAGGGGCTGGGGAGTGAGCAGTTCTTC; cdr3_aa: CASSVRQGLGSEQFF
j_call: TRBJ2-3; v_call: TRBV29-1; d_call: -; clone_size: many; cdr3_nt: TGCAGCGGCGGGGAAGGGGCGTCAGATACGCAGTATTTT; cdr3_aa: CSGGEGASDTQYF
j_call: TRBJ2-7; v_call: TRBV13; d_call: -; clone_size: many; cdr3_nt: TGTGCCAGCAGCTCCTCCCGGGACGGCTACGAGCAGTACTTC; cdr3_aa: CASSSSRDGYEQYF
j_call: TRBJ1-1; v_call: TRBV28; d_call: -; clone_size: -; cdr3_nt: TGTGCCAGCAGTCCCCCCCGGGGCGGGAAAGCTTTCTTT; cdr3_aa: CASSPPRGGKAFF
j_call: TRBJ2-1; v_call: TRBV12-3/TRBV12-4; d_call: -; clone_size: few; cdr3_nt: TGTGCCAGCAGTTTGCTGAACAATGAGCAGTTCTTC; cdr3_aa: CASSLLNNEQFF
j_call: TRBJ2-1; v_call: TRBV12-3/TRBV12-4; d_call: -; clone_size: -; cdr3_nt: TGTGCCAGCCGTTACCGGGGGAGCTCCTACAATGAGCAGTTCTTC; cdr3_aa: CASRYRGSSYNEQFF
j_call: TRBJ2-6; v_call: TRBV7-2; d_call: -; clone_size: few; cdr3_nt: TGTGCCAGCAGCCCTCACAACGTCCTGACTTTC; cdr3_aa: CASSPHNVLTF
j_call: TRBJ2-7; v_call: TRBV3-1; d_call: TRBD1; clone_size: many; cdr3_nt: TGTGCCAGCAGCAGACAGGGGCCCTACGAGCAGTACTTC; cdr3_aa: CASSRQGPYEQYF
j_call: TRBJ1-4; v_call: TRBV7-9; d_call: -; clone_size: -; cdr3_nt: TGTGCCAGCAGCCGTAGGACTAATGAAAAACTGTTTTTT; cdr3_aa: CASSRRTNEKLFF
j_call: TRBJ2-5; v_call: TRBV4-1; d_call: -; clone_size: -; cdr3_nt: TGCGCCAGCAGCTACCGCCAGGGCCTCCAAGAGACCCAGTACTTC; cdr3_aa: CASSYRQGLQETQYF
j_call: TRBJ1-1; v_call: TRBV6-6; d_call: -; clone_size: many; cdr3_nt: TGTGCCAGCAGTTATGGGATGAACACTGAAGCTTTCTTT; cdr3_aa: CASSYGMNTEAFF
j_call: TRBJ1-1; v_call: TRBV5-1; d_call: -; clone_size: -; cdr3_nt: TGCGCCAGCAGCTTGACAGGATGGAGGGACCCTGAAGCTTTCTTT; cdr3_aa: CASSLTGWRDPEAFF
j_call: TRBJ2-1; v_call: TRBV5-1; d_call: -; clone_size: few; cdr3_nt: TGCGCCAGCAGCTTGGGGAGCTCCTACAATGAGCAGTTCTTC; cdr3_aa: CASSLGSSYNEQFF
j_call: TRBJ2-3; v_call: TRBV20-1; d_call: -; clone_size: few; cdr3_nt: TGCAGTGGCACAAAGGGGACCACAGATACGCAGTATTTT; cdr3_aa: CSGTKGTTDTQYF
j_call: TRBJ2-5; v_call: TRBV4-1; d_call: -; clone_size: -; cdr3_nt: TGCGCCAGCAGCCAAGTCGCGGCGGGGGAGACCCAGTACTTC; cdr3_aa: CASSQVAAGETQYF
j_call: TRBJ2-2; v_call: TRBV12-3/TRBV12-4; d_call: -; clone_size: many; cdr3_nt: TGTGCCAGCAGTCTGGGACCCACTTTAACCGGGGAGCTGTTTTTT; cdr3_aa: CASSLGPTLTGELFF
j_call: TRBJ2-3; v_call: TRBV19; d_call: -; clone_size: -; cdr3_nt: TGTGCCAGTAGTACGCCCGGCGGTACCACAGATACGCAGTATTTT; cdr3_aa: CASSTPGGTTDTQYF
j_call: TRBJ2-6; v_call: TRBV12-3/TRBV12-4; d_call: -; clone_size: -; cdr3_nt: TGTGCCAGCAGTTTCGTAGGGGTCTGGTCTGGGGCCAACGTCCTGACTTTC; cdr3_aa: CASSFVGVWSGANVLTF
j_call: TRBJ1-1; v_call: TRBV20-1; d_call: -; clone_size: -; cdr3_nt: TGCAGTGCCGCGACGGCACTGGTTAACACTGAAGCTTTCTTT; cdr3_aa: CSAATALVNTEAFF
j_call: TRBJ2-1; v_call: TRBV5-5; d_call: -; clone_size: many; cdr3_nt: TGTGCCAGCAGCCAGGATTGGGCGGCCTACAATGAGCAGTTCTTC; cdr3_aa: CASSQDWAAYNEQFF
j_call: TRBJ1-5; v_call: TRBV6-5; d_call: -; clone_size: -; cdr3_nt: TGTGCCAGCACCCTCGGGCCCAATCAGCCCCAGCATTTT; cdr3_aa: CASTLGPNQPQHF
j_call: TRBJ1-5; v_call: TRBV21-1; d_call: -; clone_size: few; cdr3_nt: TGTGCCAGCGGTTGGACAGGGGTAGAGCCCCAGCATTTT; cdr3_aa: CASGWTGVEPQHF
j_call: TRBJ1-2; v_call: TRBV6-5; d_call: -; clone_size: -; cdr3_nt: TGTGCCAGCAGCGCGAGCATAGGACAAAACTATGGCTACACCTTC; cdr3_aa: CASSASIGQNYGYTF
j_call: TRBJ1-1; v_call: TRBV5-1; d_call: -; clone_size: few; cdr3_nt: TGCGCCAGCAGCTTGGCCGGGGCAAACTCGGGATTCACTGAAGCTTTCTTT; cdr3_aa: CASSLAGANSGFTEAFF
j_call: TRBJ2-3; v_call: TRBV3-1; d_call: TRBD1; clone_size: -; cdr3_nt: TGTGCCAGCAGTACAAGACAGGGGGAACGAGATACGCAGTATTTT; cdr3_aa: CASSTRQGERDTQYF
j_call: TRBJ2-5; v_call: TRBV5-1; d_call: TRBD1; clone_size: -; cdr3_nt: TGCGCCACCTCAGGGGGCCGGGTGAGAGAGACCCAGTACTTC; cdr3_aa: CATSGGRVRETQYF
j_call: TRBJ2-1; v_call: TRBV5-1; d_call: TRBD2; clone_size: few; cdr3_nt: TGCGCCAGCAGCTCCCTAAGCGGGGCTAACAATGAGCAGTTCTTC; cdr3_aa: CASSSLSGANNEQFF
j_call: TRBJ2-2; v_call: TRBV12-3/TRBV12-4; d_call: -; clone_size: -; cdr3_nt: TGTGCCAGCAGTTTAGGGCTAGCTGGAACCGGGGAGCTGTTTTTT; cdr3_aa: CASSLGLAGTGELFF
j_call: TRBJ1-2; v_call: TRBV12-3/TRBV12-4; d_call: -; clone_size: -; cdr3_nt: TGTGCCAGCAGTTTAGATCCCAAGGATGGCTACACCTTC; cdr3_aa: CASSLDPKDGYTF
j_call: TRBJ1-4; v_call: TRBV28; d_call: -; clone_size: many; cdr3_nt: TGTGCCAGCAGTTCCCCGGGGGGCCGCTATAGGGAAAAACTGTTTTTT; cdr3_aa: CASSSPGGRYREKLFF
j_call: TRBJ2-6; v_call: TRBV4-2; d_call: -; clone_size: few; cdr3_nt: TGTGCCAGCAGCCTTCAGGGTACAGCGGCCGGGGCCAACGTCCTGACTTTC; cdr3_aa: CASSLQGTAAGANVLTF
j_call: TRBJ2-3; v_call: TRBV20-1; d_call: -; clone_size: many; cdr3_nt: TGCAGTGCTACCCCCCAAGTCGGGAACCCAGATACGCAGTATTTT; cdr3_aa: CSATPQVGNPDTQYF
j_call: TRBJ2-1; v_call: TRBV6-6; d_call: TRBD1; clone_size: -; cdr3_nt: TGTGCCAGCAGTCGGCAGGGGGCGGCTGGCAATGAGCAGTTCTTC; cdr3_aa: CASSRQGAAGNEQFF
j_call: TRBJ1-5; v_call: TRBV5-6; d_call: TRBD1; clone_size: once; cdr3_nt: TGTGCCAGCAGCAGGGACAGCACCAATCAGCCCCAGCATTTT; cdr3_aa: CASSRDSTNQPQHF
j_call: TRBJ2-1; v_call: TRBV4-1; d_call: -; clone_size: many; cdr3_nt: TGCGCCAGCAGCCAAGGGTGGCGTGGGGAGCAGTTCTTC; cdr3_aa: CASSQGWRGEQFF
j_call: TRBJ2-1; v_call: TRBV5-1; d_call: TRBD2; clone_size: many; cdr3_nt: TGCGCCAGCAGCCTTAGCGGGTCGCCAGAGAATGAGCAGTTCTTC; cdr3_aa: CASSLSGSPENEQFF
j_call: TRBJ2-5; v_call: TRBV3-1; d_call: TRBD2; clone_size: -; cdr3_nt: TGTGCCAGCAGCCAAGATTTGAGGGAGGGCCGAGAGACCCAGTACTTC; cdr3_aa: CASSQDLREGRETQYF
j_call: TRBJ1-1; v_call: TRBV7-3; d_call: -; clone_size: -; cdr3_nt: TGTGCCAGCAGCCTAGATGGGGCCAACACTGAAGCTTTCTTT; cdr3_aa: CASSLDGANTEAFF
j_call: TRBJ2-7; v_call: TRBV9; d_call: TRBD1; clone_size: -; cdr3_nt: TGTGCCAGCAGCGCGAGACAGGGGGCTAACGAGCAGTACTTC; cdr3_aa: CASSARQGANEQYF
j_call: TRBJ2-7; v_call: TRBV11-2; d_call: -; clone_size: -; cdr3_nt: TGTGCCAGCAGCTTGGGTGGCCGAGGGGCAACCTACGAGCAGTACTTC; cdr3_aa: CASSLGGRGATYEQYF
j_call: TRBJ2-1; v_call: TRBV9; d_call: TRBD2; clone_size: few; cdr3_nt: TGTGCCAGCAGCCCAAGACTAGCGGGTTACAATGAGCAGTTCTTC; cdr3_aa: CASSPRLAGYNEQFF
j_call: TRBJ2-2; v_call: TRBV5-1; d_call: -; clone_size: many; cdr3_nt: TGCGCCAGCAGCTCCGGCCACCGGAACACCGGGGAGCTGTTTTTT; cdr3_aa: CASSSGHRNTGELFF
j_call: TRBJ1-1; v_call: TRBV5-5; d_call: -; clone_size: -; cdr3_nt: TGTGCCAGCAGTCCCCCCCGTCGATCTGCCTTAAACACTGAAGCTTTCTTT; cdr3_aa: CASSPPRRSALNTEAFF
j_call: TRBJ1-1; v_call: TRBV27; d_call: -; clone_size: many; cdr3_nt: TGTGCCAGCAGTCAGCGGAGAGACCGTGAAGCTTTCTTT; cdr3_aa: CASSQRRDREAFF
j_call: TRBJ1-2; v_call: TRBV20-1; d_call: TRBD1; clone_size: few; cdr3_nt: TGCAGTGCCCAAGGGACAGGGGGCTTCTATGGCTACACCTTC; cdr3_aa: CSAQGTGGFYGYTF
j_call: TRBJ1-2; v_call: TRBV15; d_call: -; clone_size: -; cdr3_nt: TGTGCCACCAGCAGAGATGGAGGGGGTGCCTATGGCTACACCTTC; cdr3_aa: CATSRDGGGAYGYTF
j_call: TRBJ1-5; v_call: TRBV4-1; d_call: TRBD1; clone_size: -; cdr3_nt: TGCGCCAGCAGCCAGAAACAGGGGGACGGTAGCAATCAGCCCCAGCATTTT; cdr3_aa: CASSQKQGDGSNQPQHF
j_call: TRBJ1-5; v_call: TRBV4-1; d_call: -; clone_size: -; cdr3_nt: TGCGCCAGCAGCCAAGATGGGGGTTGGCAGCCCCAGCATTTT; cdr3_aa: CASSQDGGWQPQHF
j_call: TRBJ2-1; v_call: TRBV14; d_call: -; clone_size: few; cdr3_nt: TGTGCCAGCAGCCAAGTCGGCAGGGCCGGGCAGTTCTTC; cdr3_aa: CASSQVGRAGQFF
j_call: TRBJ2-1; v_call: TRBV5-5; d_call: TRBD2; clone_size: -; cdr3_nt: TGTGCCAGCAGCTTGGTTCCTAGCGGGAGGATCAATGAGCAGTTCTTC; cdr3_aa: CASSLVPSGRINEQFF
j_call: TRBJ2-2; v_call: TRBV5-1; d_call: -; clone_size: -; cdr3_nt: TGCGCCAGCAGCTTGGTGGCAGGGAAACAGCCCGGGGAGCTGTTTTTT; cdr3_aa: CASSLVAGKQPGELFF
j_call: TRBJ2-1; v_call: TRBV11-3; d_call: -; clone_size: -; cdr3_nt: TGTGCCAGCAGTTATAAATCACAGGGAGATGAGCAGTTCTTC; cdr3_aa: CASSYKSQGDEQFF